This note documents a single T cell receptor (beta chain) sequence. This entry comes from a study of blood T cell repertoires in COVID-19. V was trimmed by 2 bases and J by 1 base, leaving 15 bases between them. The CDR3 runs 17 residues. CDR1 is KGHSH and CDR2 is LQKENI in the germline V gene. Some clones are missing from TCRdb's copy, which holds only in-frame ones; the method was immunoSEQ multiplex PCR. The sample holds over 100,000 clones; roughly 80% are singletons and the top ten take roughly 10%. The source of this sequence is a human donor in a cohort sampled during active COVID-19. The rearrangement links TRBV18 to TRBJ1-3, with D possibly being TRBD1 (6 bases). Sequencing was done on a sample of peripheral blood. The CDR3 sequence is CASSPGPGTISGNTIYF. CDR3 bases: TGTGCCAGCTCACCAGGACCCGGGACAATTTCTGGAAACACCATATATTTT.